The 18 T cell receptor beta chains below come from one sample, sequenced in a study of blood T cell repertoires in COVID-19. The method was immunoSEQ multiplex PCR; TCRdb's version includes in-frame clones alone and lacks a portion of them. This sample has 250,000 to 300,000 clones; roughly nine tenths occur once, and the top ten carry 9.5% to 15%. The sequenced sample consisted of peripheral blood. The receptor set was obtained from a woman in her twenties or thirties with COVID-19, enrolled during active disease.

The CDR3 is CASSPETGARTEAFF. CDR3 nucleotide sequence: TGTGCCAGCAGCCCTGAAACAGGGGCCAGGACTGAAGCTTTCTTT. The chain couples TRBV7-9 to TRBJ1-1, with TRBD1 matching over 7 bases. Germline assignment: CDR1 SEHNR and CDR2 FQNEAQ (reference sequence). V was clipped by 5 bases and J by 5 bases; unmatched bases: 11. The CDR3 consists of 15 residues.

The rearrangement links TRBV21-1 to TRBJ1-4. TRBV21-1 is annotated as a pseudogene. The CDR3 loop spans 13 amino acids. The CDR3: CASRPRDSEKLFF. The DNA of the CDR3 is TGTGCCAGCAGGCCTCGGGACTCTGAAAAACTGTTTTTT.

The chain employs TRBV4-1 and TRBJ1-2; D gene uncertain. There are 15 residues in the CDR3. V was pared by 1 base and J by 8 bases, with 17 bases between. Germline assignment: CDR1 MGHRA and CDR2 YSYEKL. The CDR3 protein is CASSQVTVEEPGYTF. Written as DNA, the CDR3 is TGCGCCAGCAGCCAAGTAACTGTGGAGGAACCAGGCTACACCTTC.

This clone has just one count. V usage is TRBV23-1 and J usage is TRBJ1-5; TRBD1 might be the D (6 bases). TRBV23-1 belongs to the ORF category, with a function that is uncertain. V was clipped by 0 bases and J by 3 bases, with 12 bases between them. The CDR3 length is 16 residues. The CDR3 DNA reads TGCGCCAGCAGTCAATCACCGACAGGACCCAATCAGCCCCAGCATTTT. Translating it yields CASSQSPTGPNQPQHF.

The genes are TRBV6-6 and TRBJ2-1; D possibly corresponds to TRBD2 (6 bases). CDR1 and CDR2 from the germline V gene are MNHNY and SVGAGI (reference sequence). This CDR3 is 14 amino acids long. V was trimmed by 5 bases and J by 5 bases, leaving 13 bases between them. Here the CDR3 DNA reads TGTGCCAGCAGTGGCAGGACTACCCACAATGAGCAGTTCTTC. Protein: CASSGRTTHNEQFF.

This clone was seen only once. The rearrangement links TRBV9 to TRBJ2-5, with 12 bases that match TRBD2. V gave up 0 bases and J gave up 8 bases; unmatched junction bases: 17. There are 19 residues in the CDR3. Germline V gives CDR1 SGDLS, CDR2 YYNGEE. The CDR3 here is CASSVENASGGDSKRTQYF. The CDR3 nucleotides read TGTGCCAGCAGCGTAGAAAATGCTAGCGGGGGGGACTCCAAGAGAACCCAGTACTTC.

V usage is TRBV7-9 and J usage is TRBJ2-3; D call uncertain. The CDR3 extends over 16 amino acids. Germline assignment: CDR1 SEHNR and CDR2 FQNEAQ (reference sequence). V was pared by 5 bases and J by 6 bases, with 21 bases between. CDR3 sequence reads: CASSHEAAISFDTQYF. The CDR3 nucleotides read TGTGCCAGCAGCCATGAAGCCGCCATTTCCTTTGATACGCAGTATTTT.

This chain links TRBV27 with TRBJ2-7; D may be TRBD1 (6 bases). Germline lookup yields CDR1 MNHEY and CDR2 SMNVEV (reference sequence). The CDR3 extends over 14 amino acids. V gave up 1 base and J gave up 4 bases, with 11 bases separating them. The CDR3 protein is CASSLLGRGYEQYF. The CDR3 nucleotides read TGTGCCAGCAGTTTATTGGGCAGGGGATACGAGCAGTACTTC.

The chain links TRBV6-4 to TRBJ1-1; tentatively, D is TRBD1 (6 bases). The germline V gene encodes CDR1 MRHNA and CDR2 SNTAGT. The CDR3 contains 18 residues. V lost 2 bases to trimming and J lost 0 bases, with 19 bases between them. The CDR3: CASSDPLLRAGVNTEAFF. In nucleotides, the CDR3 is TGTGCCAGCAGTGACCCCTTATTGCGGGCAGGGGTGAACACTGAAGCTTTCTTT.

The chain joins TRBV6-6 to TRBJ1-2, with D unclear. Germline V lookup: CDR1 MNHNY, CDR2 SVGAGI (reference sequence). CDR3 length: 12 amino acids. Deletions cut 8 bases from V and 3 bases from J, with 10 bases between. CDR3 DNA sequence: TGTGCCAGCTTCACCGGGGACTATGGCTACACCTTC. This sequence encodes CASFTGDYGYTF.

This chain uses TRBV19 with TRBJ1-1; 7 bases line up with TRBD1. Per the germline V gene, CDR1 is LNHDA and CDR2 is SQIVND (reference sequence). This CDR3 region has 15 residues. The V and J ends lost 3 bases and 6 bases, in that order; junction bases with no gene match: 10. The CDR3 spells CASSMQGVRGAEAFF. The CDR3 nucleotides are TGTGCCAGTAGTATGCAGGGGGTGAGGGGAGCTGAAGCTTTCTTT.

This clone showed up just a few times. The rearrangement links TRBV27 to TRBJ2-2; 11 bases are a match to TRBD1. V lost 4 bases to trimming and J lost 4 bases; unmatched junction nucleotides: 5. The CDR3 spans 16 residues. Germline CDR1 reads MNHEY; CDR2 reads SMNVEV (reference sequence). CDR3 residues: CASSSWTGGGTGELFF. CDR3 DNA sequence: TGTGCCAGCAGTTCCTGGACAGGGGGCGGCACCGGGGAGCTGTTTTTT.

The chain uses TRBV6-5 and TRBJ1-1, with a weak D call TRBD1 (6 bases). The length of the CDR3 is 14 residues. The V end was cut by 6 bases, the J end by 9 bases, with 20 bases between. CDR1 and CDR2 (germline): MNHEY, SVGAGI. CDR3 DNA sequence: TGTGCCAGCAGCATAACGGGACAACTACTCCAAGCTTTCTTT. Translated, it gives CASSITGQLLQAFF.

The V and J genes are TRBV2 and TRBJ2-5, with a tentative D call TRBD1 (6 bases). The V and J ends lost 6 bases and 1 base respectively, with 18 bases between them. The CDR3 contains 16 residues. The germline V gene encodes CDR1 SNHLY and CDR2 FYNNEI. The CDR3 bases are TGTGCCAGCAGCTTCGATTTCGTCAGGGGCCAAGAGACCCAGTACTTC. It translates to CASSFDFVRGQETQYF.

The chain employs TRBV19 and TRBJ2-1, with 9 positions matching TRBD2. CDR3 length: 20 amino acids. Germline CDR1 reads LNHDA; CDR2 reads SQIVND (reference sequence). Trimming at V came to 0 bases and at J to 0 bases, leaving 12 bases not matched to a gene. CDR3 in DNA: TGTGCCAGTAGTATAGATCTATTTCGACTAGCGGATTTCTCCTACAATGAGCAGTTCTTC. Protein: CASSIDLFRLADFSYNEQFF.

This chain uses TRBV19 with TRBJ2-3; possibly TRBD2 for D (5 bases). This CDR3 has 14 amino acids. Germline values: CDR1 LNHDA, CDR2 SQIVND (reference sequence). The V end lost 7 bases, the J end lost 2 bases, and 13 bases lay between the germline ends. CDR3 in DNA: TGTGCCAGTACGAGGGTCCTTTACACAGATACGCAGTATTTT. Amino acids: CASTRVLYTDTQYF.

The rearrangement links TRBV10-1 to TRBJ2-7; D may be TRBD2 (7 bases). With 6 bases removed from V and 1 base from J, the gap between germline ends came to 10 bases. The CDR3 is 13 amino acids. In germline, CDR1 is WNHNN, CDR2 SYGVQD (reference sequence). Written as DNA, the CDR3 is TGCGCCAGCAGCGGGGGGCCATCCTACGAGCAGTACTTC. It is translated as CASSGGPSYEQYF.

CDR3 region: CASSLIRGAGHEQYF. Written as DNA, the CDR3 is TGTGCCAGCAGCTTAATCCGGGGAGCCGGGCACGAGCAGTACTTC. The chain joins TRBV11-2 to TRBJ2-7, with a tentative D call TRBD2 (5 bases). CDR3 length: 15 residues. Trimming cost V 2 bases and J 5 bases, with 16 bases left between them. CDR1 SGHAT and CDR2 FQNNGV come from the germline V gene.